The next 27 T cell receptor beta chains were all read from a single sample in a study of graft-versus-host responses after intestinal transplantation. The antigens these receptors bind are not known. Sequencing used immunoSEQ multiplex PCR; TCRdb keeps in-frame clones, though not all of them. Of some 92,000 clones detected, roughly 92% appear once; the ten largest clones hold approximately 0.3%. This specimen consisted of unstimulated CD4+ T cells sorted from spleen or lymph node cells, obtained before intestinal transplant. The receptors shown here come from a human donor who received an intestinal transplant.

The chain combines TRBV7-8 with TRBJ1-1; 11 bases are shared with TRBD1. Germline lookup yields CDR1 SGHVS and CDR2 FQNEAQ. This CDR3 is 16 amino acids long. Trimming took 5 bases from V and 10 from J; bases not matched to a gene: 15. Here the CDR3 reads CASSLSDRTGGMRAFF. The CDR3 DNA follows: TGTGCCAGCAGCCTAAGCGATAGGACAGGGGGCATGAGAGCTTTCTTT.

The chain has TRBV6-6 and TRBJ2-7; no clear D. Trimming shortened V by 2 bases and J by 4 bases, and 6 bases separated the two germline ends. Germline lookup yields CDR1 MNHNY and CDR2 SVGAGI (reference sequence). The CDR3 runs 12 residues. The CDR3 DNA reads TGTGCCAGCAGTTACCCGCAGTACGAGCAGTACTTC. Translation: CASSYPQYEQYF.

The chain carries TRBV27 and TRBJ2-1, with 11 bases identical to TRBD2. The CDR3 contains 15 residues. The trim removed 6 bases at V and 7 bases at J, leaving 8 bases unmatched. Germline V lookup: CDR1 MNHEY, CDR2 SMNVEV (reference sequence). The CDR3 region has the DNA TGTGCCAGCAGCCTTACTAGCGGGAGTTATAATGAGCAGTTCTTC. It translates to CASSLTSGSYNEQFF.

The V gene is TRBV7-8, the J gene TRBJ2-7, with D unclear. In germline, CDR1 is SGHVS, CDR2 FQNEAQ. The germline V and J ends were trimmed by 5 bases and 4 bases, with 12 bases remaining between them. The CDR3 is 13 amino acids. The CDR3 DNA reads TGTGCCAGCAGCCCGAACACGAAATACGAGCAGTACTTC. Protein: CASSPNTKYEQYF.

The chain has TRBV15 and TRBJ2-5; no reliable D call. This CDR3 contains 15 residues. The germline gives CDR1 LNHNV, CDR2 YYDKDF (reference sequence). Trimming took 2 bases from V and 8 from J, leaving 18 bases between them. CDR3 loop: CATSRSKSPFETQYF. The CDR3, as DNA: TGTGCCACCAGCAGATCGAAAAGTCCCTTCGAAACCCAGTACTTC.

This rearrangement joins TRBV6-1 to TRBJ2-1; D ambiguous. The germline V and J ends were trimmed by 4 bases and 7 bases, with 2 bases remaining between them. CDR3 size: 10 residues. Looked up from germline, CDR1 is MNHNS and CDR2 is SASEGT. CDR3 sequence reads: CASSVNEQFF. The DNA of the CDR3 is TGTGCCAGCAGTGTTAATGAGCAGTTCTTC.

This sequence joins TRBV4-2 and TRBJ1-5; 10 bases fit TRBD1. Germline loops: CDR1 LGHNA, CDR2 YNFKEQ. The CDR3 sequence is 20 residues long. The ends lost 3 bases at V and 0 bases at J; junction bases unmatched: 14. The CDR3 nucleotides read TGTGCCAGCAGCCATCACCGGGACAGGGGTTTCGGGTATAGCAATCAGCCCCAGCATTTT. It is translated as CASSHHRDRGFGYSNQPQHF.

The chain uses TRBV27 and TRBJ2-7, with a tentative D call TRBD2 (5 bases). Germline-derived CDR1 and CDR2 are MNHEY and SMNVEV (reference sequence). With 2 bases removed from V and 2 bases from J, the gap between germline ends came to 13 bases. This CDR3 is built from 15 residues. The CDR3 spells CASSLGPTGTYEQYF. For the CDR3, the DNA is TGTGCCAGCAGTTTAGGCCCCACGGGGACCTACGAGCAGTACTTC.

As concerns this clone: The germline gene is not matched at one end of the junction; a read error may be the cause. This chain connects TRBV6-1 to TRBJ2-3, with D possibly matching TRBD1 (5 bases). Germline loops: CDR1 MNHNS, CDR2 SASEGT. The CDR3 contains 14 residues. CDR3 region: CASRALWGTNTQYF. CDR3 sequence (DNA): TGTGCCAGCAGAGCTCTATGGGGCACAAATACGCAGTATTTT.

This clone was detected only once. The chain has TRBV2 and TRBJ2-1; 13 nucleotides match TRBD2. The germline V gene encodes CDR1 SNHLY and CDR2 FYNNEI. V shed 7 bases and J 5 bases; nucleotides not matched to a gene: 11. CDR3 length: 17 amino acids. CDR3 DNA sequence: TGTGCCAGCACAGGACTAGCGGGAGATGGAGGGAACAATGAGCAGTTCTTC. Amino acid sequence: CASTGLAGDGGNNEQFF.

The chain links TRBV30 to TRBJ1-2; D is ambiguous. From germline, CDR1 is GTSNPN and CDR2 SVGIG (reference sequence). The V end was cut by 0 bases, the J end by 4 bases, with 9 bases between. The CDR3 runs to 13 residues. CDR3 DNA sequence: TGTGCCTGGAGTGTACGCGAGTTCTATGGCTACACCTTC. This translates into CAWSVREFYGYTF.

The V gene is TRBV7-9, the J gene TRBJ1-2; TRBD1 matches at 8 bases. J gave up 7 bases and V 5 bases, and 3 bases lay outside the gene matches. The CDR3 spans 12 residues. Germline V CDR1 and CDR2: SEHNR, FQNEAQ (reference sequence). The CDR3 DNA is TGTGCCAGCAGCCCACAGGGGGGTGGCTACACCTTC. It encodes CASSPQGGGYTF.

The rearrangement links TRBV19 to TRBJ1-2; 9 bases line up with TRBD1. The junction had 7 bases not matched to a gene; V was cut back by 5 bases and J by 0 bases. The CDR3 contains 16 residues. The germline V gene has CDR1 LNHDA and CDR2 SQIVND (reference sequence). The CDR3 bases are TGTGCCAGTAGTGCCACAGGGGGCTCGGCTAACTATGGCTACACCTTC. This sequence encodes CASSATGGSANYGYTF.

This chain connects TRBV6-5 to TRBJ2-1, with TRBD2 matching over 8 bases. Germline V lookup: CDR1 MNHEY, CDR2 SVGAGI. With 8 bases clipped from V and 4 bases from J, the junction kept 1 base outside the gene matches. This CDR3 is 12 amino acids long. In DNA form, the CDR3 reads TGTGCCAGCCGGGAGGGATACAATGAGCAGTTCTTC. Its protein is CASREGYNEQFF.

This chain joins TRBV4-1 and TRBJ1-5; D remains unclear. The CDR3 sequence is 15 residues long. V lost 3 bases and J 5 bases, leaving 14 bases between the germline ends. In germline, CDR1 is MGHRA, CDR2 YSYEKL. In DNA, the CDR3 is TGCGCCAGCAGCCAGGGTGAGGGTCGATATCAGCCCCAGCATTTT. Protein sequence: CASSQGEGRYQPQHF.

The chain employs TRBV27 and TRBJ2-4; 16 bases fit TRBD2. Trimming removed 1 base from V and 1 base from J; junction bases left unmatched: 7. The CDR3 runs to 20 residues. Germline assignment: CDR1 MNHEY and CDR2 SMNVEV (reference sequence). This CDR3 is CASSLFPGTSGRGAKNIQYF. DNA for the CDR3: TGTGCCAGCAGTTTATTTCCCGGGACTAGCGGGAGGGGGGCCAAAAACATTCAGTACTTC.

The gene calls are TRBV7-2 and TRBJ1-1; 8 nucleotides align to TRBD1. The V gene's germline CDR1 is SGHTA and CDR2 FQGNSA. After removal of 2 bases from V and 3 bases from J, the junction contained 5 bases not matched to a gene. The CDR3 totals 15 residues. This chain's CDR3 is CASSLSQGAYTEAFF. The CDR3 DNA is TGTGCCAGCAGCTTATCCCAGGGGGCTTACACTGAAGCTTTCTTT.

The chain combines TRBV30 with TRBJ1-3; weak D call: TRBD1 (5 bases). V was cut by 4 bases and J by 2 bases, with 12 bases left in between. Germline-derived CDR1 and CDR2 are GTSNPN and SVGIG (reference sequence). There are 14 residues in the CDR3. The CDR3 DNA is TGTGCCTGGACAAAGTCGGGGGCTGGAAACACCATATATTTT. As protein: CAWTKSGAGNTIYF.

The gene calls are TRBV5-4 and TRBJ2-5; 8 positions agree with TRBD2. CDR3 length: 16 amino acids. Losses at the gene ends were 4 bases for V and 1 base for J; bases not matched to a gene: 9. CDR1 and CDR2 from the germline V gene are SGHNT and YYREEE (reference sequence). The CDR3 DNA is TGTGCCAGCAGCCCACCCCCTACTAGCGGCCAAGAGACCCAGTACTTC. Translation gives CASSPPPTSGQETQYF.

In its sample, this clone was seen once. The chain is built from TRBV14 and TRBJ1-3, with D unclear. V dropped 1 base and J dropped 2 bases, with 6 bases sitting between them. The CDR3 is made up of 14 amino acids. The germline CDR1 and CDR2 sequences are SGHDN and FVKESK. CDR3 loop: CASSQARAGNTIYF. The CDR3 region has the DNA TGTGCCAGCAGCCAAGCAAGGGCTGGAAACACCATATATTTT.

The chain is built from TRBV19 and TRBJ2-3; the match to TRBD2 covers 13 bases. The CDR3 is 16 residues long. V lost 6 bases, J lost 6 bases, and 9 bases stayed unmatched. Germline CDR1 reads LNHDA; CDR2 reads SQIVND (reference sequence). In nucleotides, the CDR3 is TGTGCCAGTAGCACACTAGCGGGAGGGCCAGGGGATACGCAGTATTTT. It translates to CASSTLAGGPGDTQYF.

The chain has TRBV18 and TRBJ1-2; no firm D call. Germline CDR1 KGHSH, CDR2 LQKENI. The length of the CDR3 is 11 residues. V was cut by 4 bases and J by 6 bases, with 6 bases left in between. CDR3 sequence reads: CASSRDNGYTF. The CDR3 bases are TGTGCCAGCTCACGAGATAATGGCTACACCTTC. The variable domain in full, with the rest retrieved from reference TRBV18 and TRBJ1-2, is NAGVMQNPRHLVRRRGQEARLRCSPMKGHSHVYWYRQLPEEGLKFMVYLQKENIIDESGMPKERFSAEFPKEGPSILRIQQVVRGDSAAYFCASSRDNGYTFGSGTRLTVV.

The CDR3 region is CASSRAYSSRTDTQYF. CDR3 nucleotide sequence: TGTGCCAGCAGCAGGGCTTATAGTAGCCGCACAGATACGCAGTATTTT. The chain carries TRBV27 and TRBJ2-3, with a weak D call TRBD1 (5 bases). The ends were cut back, 6 bases at V and 1 base at J, with 17 bases in the middle. Germline CDR1 reads MNHEY; CDR2 reads SMNVEV (reference sequence). CDR3 length: 16 amino acids.

The V gene is TRBV6-1, the J gene TRBJ1-1, with 9 bases aligning to TRBD1. CDR3 length: 13 residues. CDR1 is MNHNS, CDR2 SASEGT, per germline. Unmatched junction bases numbered 7, after V lost 10 bases and J lost 4 bases. The DNA for the CDR3 is TGTGCCATCCTTACAGGGGGCATCACTGAAGCTTTCTTT. Its translation is CAILTGGITEAFF.

This clone was picked up one time. The rearrangement joins TRBV14 to TRBJ2-2; D remains unclear. V shed 0 bases and J shed 3 bases, with 11 bases lying between them. The germline V gene has CDR1 SGHDN and CDR2 FVKESK. This CDR3 region has 16 residues. CDR3 in amino acids: CASSQDSGSYTGELFF. CDR3 in DNA: TGTGCCAGCAGCCAAGATTCAGGCTCGTACACCGGGGAGCTGTTTTTT.

CDR3 amino acids: CASSYRGPPEDYEQYF. Here the CDR3 DNA reads TGTGCCAGCAGTTACCGGGGGCCTCCAGAGGACTACGAGCAGTACTTC. V is TRBV6-5 and J is TRBJ2-7; D may correspond to TRBD1 or TRBD2 (6 bases each). The CDR3 is 16 residues long. V lost 2 bases and J lost 3, with 17 bases in between. CDR1 and CDR2 (germline): MNHEY, SVGAGI.

The chain has TRBV7-9 and TRBJ2-7; D unclear. The CDR3 contains 12 residues. Germline CDR1 SEHNR, CDR2 FQNEAQ (reference sequence). Trimming removed 2 bases at V and 0 bases at J, with 2 bases between. CDR3 amino acids: CASSLTSYEQYF. The CDR3 DNA sequence: TGTGCCAGCAGCTTAACCTCCTACGAGCAGTACTTC.